The 30 T cell receptor beta chains reported below all come from one sample, sequenced in a study of shared clonotypes between healthy human individuals. Sequencing used immunoSEQ multiplex PCR; TCRdb keeps in-frame clones, though not all of them. The sample lists 2,500,000 or so clones, 93% occurring once. Sample: naive CD4+ T cells from PBMCs. Subset specified: CD45RA+ positively selected. The receptors here all came from a man between 18 and 35 years old in good health. Some clones in this sample may be carry-over from other donors' samples.

J is TRBJ2-3 and V is TRBV30, with D tentatively TRBD2 (7 bases). Germline values: CDR1 GTSNPN, CDR2 SVGIG (reference sequence). This CDR3 contains 16 residues. The V end was cut by 3 bases, the J end by 1 base, with 17 bases between. As DNA, the CDR3 is TGTGCCTGGAGCCCCCTTAGGGGGAGGGGCACAGATACGCAGTATTTT. Amino acid sequence: CAWSPLRGRGTDTQYF.

The rearrangement joins TRBV27 to TRBJ1-5; the D is unclear. Trimming stripped 2 bases from V and 0 bases from J, with 5 bases between. Germline assignment: CDR1 MNHEY and CDR2 SMNVEV (reference sequence). This CDR3 spans 14 amino acids. CDR3 amino acids: CASSLALSNQPQHF. The CDR3 bases are TGTGCCAGCAGTTTAGCACTTAGCAATCAGCCCCAGCATTTT.

The chain joins TRBV28 to TRBJ2-1; 8 bases match TRBD1. Germline V CDR1 and CDR2: MDHEN, SYDVKM. The CDR3 runs 15 residues. With 3 bases clipped from V and 15 bases from J, the junction kept 16 bases outside the gene matches. The DNA for the CDR3 is TGTGCCAGCAGTTTCCCTCCCGGGACAGGAGGGAGTCGGTTCTTC. This gives the protein CASSFPPGTGGSRFF.

J is TRBJ2-1 and V is TRBV7-2; 8 bases align to TRBD1. In germline, CDR1 is SGHTA, CDR2 FQGNSA. The CDR3 extends over 13 amino acids. V trimming: 3 bases; J trimming: 9 bases; junction bases outside the gene matches: 4. The CDR3 reads CASSFQGAGEQFF. The CDR3, as DNA: TGTGCCAGCAGCTTCCAGGGGGCGGGTGAGCAGTTCTTC.

The chain employs TRBV11-2 and TRBJ2-6; no firm D call. The V end was cut by 8 bases, the J end by 1 base, with 21 bases between. Germline values: CDR1 SGHAT, CDR2 FQNNGV. The CDR3 runs to 18 residues. This CDR3 reads CASRNSLHFSSGANVLTF. CDR3 DNA sequence: TGTGCCAGCCGGAACTCCCTGCATTTCTCTTCTGGGGCCAACGTCCTGACTTTC.

The chain carries TRBV7-6 and TRBJ1-2; TRBD1 is a possible D gene (6 bases). Germline values: CDR1 SGHVS, CDR2 FNYEAQ. V shed 1 base and J shed 5 bases, with 14 bases lying between them. The CDR3 sequence is 15 residues long. As DNA, the CDR3 is TGTGCCAGCAGCTTAGGGGCCGGGACACTATATGGCTACACCTTC. Its protein is CASSLGAGTLYGYTF. Full variable domain (outside the CDR3, taken from reference TRBV7-6 and TRBJ1-2): GAGVSQSPRYKVTKRGQDVALRCDPISGHVSLYWYRQALGQGPEFLTYFNYEAQQDKSGLPNDRFSAERPEGSISTLTIQRTEQRDSAMYRCASSLGAGTLYGYTFGSGTRLTVV.

V usage is TRBV6-1 and J usage is TRBJ2-7, with 9 nucleotides matching TRBD2. Germline V gene sequence: CDR1 MNHNS, CDR2 SASEGT. The CDR3 length is 13 residues. The V and J ends lost 8 bases and 2 bases, in that order; junction bases with no gene match: 4. The CDR3 DNA reads TGTGCCAGCCGACTAGCGGAAACCTACGAGCAGTACTTC. Translated, it gives CASRLAETYEQYF.

This chain connects TRBV11-2 to TRBJ1-1; possibly TRBD1 for D (5 bases). With 5 bases removed from V and 1 base from J, the gap between germline ends came to 8 bases. The germline V gene encodes CDR1 SGHAT and CDR2 FQNNGV. This CDR3 is 13 amino acids long. The CDR3: CASSPGQNTEAFF. In DNA form, the CDR3 reads TGTGCCAGCAGCCCCGGACAGAACACTGAAGCTTTCTTT.

The V call is TRBV10-3, the J call TRBJ1-2; 10 nucleotides match TRBD1. The V gene's germline CDR1 is ENHRY and CDR2 SYGVKD. J was trimmed by 6 bases and V by 6 bases; bases with no gene match: 7. There are 14 residues in the CDR3. The CDR3 DNA follows: TGTGCCATCAGGGGGGACAGGGGAGGAAATGGCTACACCTTC. Translation: CAIRGDRGGNGYTF.

J is TRBJ1-2 and V is TRBV7-9, with D unclear. Germline-derived CDR1 and CDR2 are SEHNR and FQNEAQ (reference sequence). The V and J ends lost 5 bases and 7 bases respectively, with 14 bases between them. The CDR3 totals 13 residues. CDR3 amino acids: CASSLPNLVGYTF. The CDR3 DNA sequence: TGTGCCAGCAGCCTACCTAATCTGGTTGGCTACACCTTC.

The chain links TRBV30 to TRBJ1-4; 9 bases agree with TRBD1. Unmatched junction bases numbered 13, after V lost 3 bases and J lost 5 bases. This CDR3 contains 17 residues. Germline V lookup: CDR1 GTSNPN, CDR2 SVGIG (reference sequence). Here the CDR3 DNA reads TGTGCCTGGAGGGGATACAGGGGGCGAACGGGAAATGAAAAACTGTTTTTT. It codes for CAWRGYRGRTGNEKLFF.

This clone was seen only once. Other DNA sequences of this sample code for an identical CDR3. The chain has TRBV7-7 and TRBJ2-5; 8 bases line up with TRBD2. The length of the CDR3 is 13 residues. Germline-derived CDR1 and CDR2 are SSHAT and FNYEAQ (reference sequence). Germline trimming cut 5 bases from V and 4 bases from J; bases unmatched to any gene: 3. In DNA form, the CDR3 reads TGTGCCAGCAGCCCCGGGGGGGGAGAGACCCAGTACTTC. Its protein is CASSPGGGETQYF.

This clone was seen just once. The chain combines TRBV14 with TRBJ1-3; TRBD1 might be the D (5 bases). V was cut by 8 bases and J by 7 bases, with 18 bases left in between. Germline loops: CDR1 SGHDN, CDR2 FVKESK. The CDR3 sequence is 14 residues long. The CDR3 loop reads CASAYHGAGNTIYF. As DNA, the CDR3 is TGTGCCAGCGCCTACCATGGGGCAGGGAACACCATATATTTT.

The V call is TRBV5-6, the J call TRBJ1-2; D gene unclear. Germline V CDR1 and CDR2: SGHDT, YYEEEE. The CDR3 sequence is 11 residues long. Trimming took off 3 bases at V and 12 bases at J, with 12 bases between the two ends. CDR3 region: CASSSGWLNTF. CDR3 nucleotides: TGTGCCAGCAGCTCGGGATGGCTAAACACCTTC.

V is TRBV18 and J is TRBJ1-3, with TRBD1 matching over 7 bases. The germline gives CDR1 KGHSH, CDR2 LQKENI. The CDR3 loop spans 17 amino acids. Trimming cost V 5 bases and J 0 bases; bases outside gene matches: 10. The CDR3 sequence: CASSSTGQSSSGNTIYF. In nucleotides, the CDR3 is TGTGCCAGCTCATCTACGGGACAGTCTAGCTCTGGAAACACCATATATTTT.

The CDR3 is CASSKAGRAAGEQYF. In DNA, the CDR3 is TGTGCCAGCAGCAAAGCAGGCAGGGCCGCGGGGGAGCAGTACTTC. This chain links TRBV21-1 with TRBJ2-7; the listed D gene, TRBD2, was not tested against the DNA. TRBV21-1 is described as a pseudogene. This CDR3 spans 15 amino acids.

On this clone itself: The sample contains more than one DNA sequence encoding this CDR3. The rearrangement joins TRBV28 to TRBJ2-2; 8 bases agree with TRBD1. Unmatched junction bases numbered 3, after V lost 2 bases and J lost 4 bases. CDR3 length: 15 residues. Germline CDR1 is MDHEN and CDR2 is SYDVKM. Here the CDR3 reads CASSLQGAGTGELFF. For the CDR3, the DNA is TGTGCCAGCAGTTTACAGGGGGCGGGCACCGGGGAGCTGTTTTTT.

The V call is TRBV11-2, the J call TRBJ2-5; D is perhaps TRBD2 (6 bases). Looked up from germline, CDR1 is SGHAT and CDR2 is FQNNGV. The CDR3 loop spans 15 amino acids. V was trimmed by 1 base and J by 4 bases, leaving 13 bases between them. The CDR3 coding sequence is TGTGCCAGCAGCTTAGGGGGCCAGGGAGGAGAGACCCAGTACTTC. This codes for CASSLGGQGGETQYF.

This sequence joins TRBV10-3 and TRBJ2-3, with D possibly matching TRBD2 (5 bases). Germline V gene data show CDR1 as ENHRY and CDR2 as SYGVKD. The CDR3 runs 14 residues. V lost 3 bases and J 0 bases, leaving 7 bases between the germline ends. The CDR3: CAISERGSTDTQYF. DNA for the CDR3: TGTGCCATCAGTGAACGCGGGAGCACAGATACGCAGTATTTT.

The V gene is TRBV28, the J gene TRBJ2-7; D call uncertain. The CDR3 is 13 amino acids. The germline CDR1 and CDR2 sequences are MDHEN and SYDVKM. V was cut by 3 bases and J by 2 bases, with 8 bases left in between. The CDR3 protein is CASSFRLTYEQYF. The CDR3 region has the DNA TGTGCCAGCAGTTTCCGACTGACCTACGAGCAGTACTTC.

This chain's CDR3 is CAWSKRPRANEKLFF. The CDR3 DNA reads TGTGCCTGGAGTAAACGACCGCGGGCTAATGAAAAACTGTTTTTT. The V gene is TRBV30, the J gene TRBJ1-4, with D hard to call. The CDR3 contains 15 residues. V shed 2 bases and J shed 3 bases, with 13 bases lying between them. Germline V gives CDR1 GTSNPN, CDR2 SVGIG (reference sequence).

The J gene is TRBJ2-7, the V gene TRBV7-9; D unresolved. V was cut by 5 bases and J by 3 bases, with 8 bases left in between. The CDR3 covers 12 residues. From germline, CDR1 is SEHNR and CDR2 FQNEAQ (reference sequence). The CDR3 spells CASSPSHYEQYF. The CDR3 coding sequence is TGTGCCAGCAGCCCATCTCACTACGAGCAGTACTTC.

The V and J genes are TRBV28 and TRBJ2-3; the D call may be TRBD1 or TRBD2 (5 bases each). This CDR3 spans 12 amino acids. Germline V lookup: CDR1 MDHEN, CDR2 SYDVKM. V was cut by 6 bases and J by 11 bases, with 15 bases left in between. CDR3 nucleotides: TGTGCCAGCAGCCGACTGGGACGAATGCAGTATTTT. As protein: CASSRLGRMQYF.

This sequence joins TRBV27 and TRBJ1-2, with D maybe TRBD1 (5 bases). Germline V gene lookup returns CDR1 MNHEY and CDR2 SMNVEV (reference sequence). The ends were cut back, 6 bases at V and 7 bases at J, with 18 bases in the middle. The CDR3 covers 14 residues. CDR3 sequence reads: CASSPQGVGFGYTF. In DNA, the CDR3 is TGTGCCAGCAGCCCGCAAGGGGTGGGATTTGGCTACACCTTC.

The V call is TRBV27, the J call TRBJ1-5, with 7 positions matching TRBD1. V dropped 5 bases and J dropped 3; count of bases not matched to a gene: 4. Germline V CDR1 and CDR2: MNHEY, SMNVEV (reference sequence). The CDR3 has 14 residues. This CDR3 reads CASSGTASNQPQHF. The CDR3 DNA reads TGTGCCAGCAGTGGGACAGCCTCCAATCAGCCCCAGCATTTT.

The chain links TRBV4-1 to TRBJ2-1; D possibly corresponds to TRBD1 (5 bases). Trimming left V 3 bases short and J 6 bases short, with 15 bases between. CDR1 and CDR2 from the germline V gene are MGHRA and YSYEKL. The CDR3 is 15 residues long. The CDR3 DNA reads as TGCGCCAGCAGCCATATCGGAAGGGGCTCCAATGAGCAGTTCTTC. Translating it yields CASSHIGRGSNEQFF.

This chain uses TRBV5-1 with TRBJ2-3; D perhaps matches TRBD2 (5 bases). CDR1 and CDR2 (germline): SGHRS, YFSETQ. Trimming left V 1 base short and J 4 bases short, with 10 bases between. This CDR3 region has 14 residues. This CDR3 is CASSLFGAADTQYF. In DNA, the CDR3 is TGCGCCAGCAGCTTGTTCGGAGCGGCAGATACGCAGTATTTT.

This sequence joins TRBV5-6 and TRBJ1-3; D ambiguous. CDR1 SGHDT and CDR2 YYEEEE come from the germline V gene. The length of the CDR3 is 15 residues. V was shortened by 4 bases and J by 1 base, with 12 bases between the two germline ends. CDR3 nucleotides: TGTGCCAGCAGCCGCCCGGGCGGGTCTGGAAACACCATATATTTT. Translating it yields CASSRPGGSGNTIYF. The variable domain in full, with the rest retrieved from reference TRBV5-6 and TRBJ1-3, is DAGVTQSPTHLIKTRGQQVTLRCSPKSGHDTVSWYQQALGQGPQFIFQYYEEEERQRGNFPDRFSGHQFPNYSSELNVNALLLGDSALYLCASSRPGGSGNTIYFGEGSWLTVV.

The chain carries TRBV10-1 and TRBJ2-5; D may be TRBD2 (7 bases). Deletions cut 2 bases from V and 5 bases from J, with 15 bases between. Germline values: CDR1 WNHNN, CDR2 SYGVQD (reference sequence). The CDR3 contains 15 residues. The CDR3 reads CASSERGGSLETQYF. The CDR3 nucleotides read TGCGCCAGCAGTGAGAGGGGGGGGTCGCTCGAGACCCAGTACTTC.

This chain connects TRBV19 to TRBJ2-5; 8 bases are shared with TRBD1. Germline loops: CDR1 LNHDA, CDR2 SQIVND (reference sequence). V lost 4 bases, J lost 4 bases, and 11 bases stayed unmatched. The CDR3 runs 16 residues. CDR3 DNA: TGTGCCAGTAGTACCGGACAGGGCGCGCTGAGAGAGACCCAGTACTTC. This translates into CASSTGQGALRETQYF. Variable domain in full (rest from reference TRBV19 and TRBJ2-5): DGGITQSPKYLFRKEGQNVTLSCEQNLNHDAMYWYRQDPGQGLRLIYYSQIVNDFQKGDIAEGYSVSREKKESFPLTVTSAQKNPTAFYLCASSTGQGALRETQYFGPGTRLLVL.